These 29 T cell receptor beta chains were sequenced from one sample in a study of blood T cell repertoires in COVID-19. Assay used: immunoSEQ multiplex PCR; TCRdb lists only in-frame clones, some missing. The table lists some 350,000 clones, nearly 90% of them singletons, with 6.5% to 7% in the top ten. Sequencing was performed on peripheral blood. These receptors all stem from a young man with active or convalescent COVID-19.

The chain links TRBV28 to TRBJ1-2, with a possible D match to TRBD1 (5 bases). Germline lookup yields CDR1 MDHEN and CDR2 SYDVKM. The CDR3 is made up of 14 amino acids. Trimming cost V 5 bases and J 4 bases, with 14 bases left between them. The chain's CDR3 is CASSTRQIPYGYTF. DNA for the CDR3: TGTGCCAGCAGTACCCGACAGATCCCCTATGGCTACACCTTC.

V is TRBV28 and J is TRBJ2-4, with D possibly TRBD2 on 6 matching bases. Between the trimmed V and J ends, which lost 5 bases and 5 bases, there was a span of 31 bases. The CDR3 has 20 amino acids. Germline values: CDR1 MDHEN, CDR2 SYDVKM. CDR3 in DNA: TGTGCCAGCAGTGTAACCCCAATGTATATAGAGGTTGCGGGGCAAAACATTCAGTACTTC. Its protein product is CASSVTPMYIEVAGQNIQYF.

V gene TRBV5-6 combines with J gene TRBJ2-5, with a possible D match to TRBD2 (5 bases). Trimming left V 4 bases short and J 3 bases short, with 10 bases between. The CDR3 consists of 13 residues. Germline V gene data show CDR1 as SGHDT and CDR2 as YYEEEE. The DNA for the CDR3 is TGTGCCAGCAGCCCTCTGGAGGAAGAGACCCAGTACTTC. It codes for CASSPLEEETQYF.

The chain has TRBV3-1 (or the pseudogene TRBV3-2) and TRBJ2-1; 8 nucleotides align to TRBD1. The CDR3 has 19 amino acids. CDR1 is LGHDT and CDR2 is YNNKEL in the germline V gene (reference sequence). V trimming: 1 base; J trimming: 0 bases; junction bases outside the gene matches: 11. In DNA form, the CDR3 reads TGTGCCAGCAGCCAAGGTCAGGGCAGGGGGCGAAGCTCCTACAATGAGCAGTTCTTC. This gives the protein CASSQGQGRGRSSYNEQFF.

CDR3 coding DNA: TGTGCCAGCAGTCGCCTCAAGCCCGACCAGGGGGCGTCGGCTCAGCCCCAGCATTTT. Its protein is CASSRLKPDQGASAQPQHF. The chain recombines TRBV27 with TRBJ1-5, with 8 positions matching TRBD1. This CDR3 region has 19 residues. Per germline, CDR1 MNHEY and CDR2 SMNVEV (reference sequence). V trimming: 5 bases; J trimming: 6 bases; junction bases outside the gene matches: 21.

V and J are TRBV2 and TRBJ2-7, with a weak D call TRBD1 (6 bases). V was trimmed by 7 bases and J by 0 bases, leaving 16 bases between them. Germline loops: CDR1 SNHLY, CDR2 FYNNEI. This CDR3 contains 15 residues. CDR3 in amino acids: CASTRGTGSSYEQYF. The CDR3 region has the DNA TGTGCCAGCACTAGGGGAACAGGGAGCTCCTACGAGCAGTACTTC. Drawing the rest from reference TRBV2 and TRBJ2-7, the complete variable domain is EPEVTQTPSHQVTQMGQEVILRCVPISNHLYFYWYRQILGQKVEFLVSFYNNEISEKSEIFDDQFSVERPDGSNFTLKIRSTKLEDSAMYFCASTRGTGSSYEQYFGPGTRLTVT.

The V gene is TRBV28, the J gene TRBJ1-4; D gene uncertain. The length of the CDR3 is 15 residues. Germline assignment: CDR1 MDHEN and CDR2 SYDVKM. Trimming removed 8 bases at V and 0 bases at J, with 13 bases between. In nucleotides, the CDR3 is TGTGCCAGCCGGGGTTTTATTGCAACTAATGAAAAACTGTTTTTT. It translates to CASRGFIATNEKLFF.

V gene TRBV9 combines with J gene TRBJ1-4; TRBD1 matches at 7 bases. The CDR3 runs 14 residues. J gave up 8 bases and V 0 bases, and 4 bases lay outside the gene matches. In germline, CDR1 is SGDLS, CDR2 YYNGEE. The CDR3 protein is CASSVGQGDEKLFF. CDR3 coding DNA: TGTGCCAGCAGCGTAGGGCAGGGGGACGAAAAACTGTTTTTT.

The V gene is TRBV6-2 or TRBV6-3, the J gene TRBJ1-5; D may be TRBD1 (5 bases). The CDR3 consists of 18 residues. Trimming took 0 bases from V and 0 from J, leaving 15 bases between them. Germline assignment: CDR1 MNHEY and CDR2 SVGEGT. In nucleotides, the CDR3 is TGTGCCAGCAGTTACTCCAGGGCAGGGCTTTATAGCAATCAGCCCCAGCATTTT. The encoded protein is CASSYSRAGLYSNQPQHF.

The V call is TRBV6-5, the J call TRBJ1-1, with 8 positions matching TRBD1. The J segment lost 1 base and the V segment lost 6 bases, leaving 7 bases of the junction unmatched. The CDR3 sequence is 15 residues long. CDR1 MNHEY and CDR2 SVGAGI come from the germline V gene. For the CDR3, the DNA is TGTGCCAGCAGACCGGACAGGGCCCAGAACACTGAAGCTTTCTTT. It translates to CASRPDRAQNTEAFF.

The gene calls are TRBV4-3 and TRBJ1-5; D gene uncertain. The CDR3 consists of 15 residues. Trimming shortened V by 1 base and J by 2 bases, and 9 bases separated the two germline ends. Germline lookup yields CDR1 LGHNA and CDR2 YSLEER. CDR3 bases: TGCGCCAGCAGCCAAGTTCGGCAGGGCAATCAGCCCCAGCATTTT. Amino acid sequence: CASSQVRQGNQPQHF.

CDR3 DNA sequence: TGCGCCAGCAGCAAACAGGGATATGGCTACACCTTC. Residues: CASSKQGYGYTF. The chain links TRBV4-3 to TRBJ1-2; TRBD1 might be the D (6 bases). The CDR3 sequence is 12 residues long. Trimming left V 5 bases short and J 5 bases short, with 9 bases between. Germline assignment: CDR1 LGHNA and CDR2 YSLEER.

The chain links TRBV6-5 to TRBJ2-1; no clear D gene. Germline V gene data show CDR1 as MNHEY and CDR2 as SVGAGI. CDR3 length: 14 residues. Trimming took 2 bases from V and 1 from J, leaving 6 bases between them. This CDR3 reads CASSYDWSYNEQFF. As DNA, the CDR3 is TGTGCCAGCAGTTACGACTGGTCCTACAATGAGCAGTTCTTC.

This chain uses TRBV5-6 with TRBJ1-6; D remains ambiguous. CDR1 is SGHDT, CDR2 YYEEEE, per germline. The ends were cut back, 4 bases at V and 9 bases at J, with 14 bases in the middle. The CDR3 sequence is 14 residues long. The CDR3 spells CASSAATGSSPLHF. DNA of the CDR3: TGTGCCAGCAGCGCAGCCACGGGGAGTTCACCCCTCCACTTT.

V gene TRBV12-3 or TRBV12-4 combines with J gene TRBJ2-7, with D unclear. V was shortened by 7 bases and J by 0 bases, with 10 bases between the two germline ends. The CDR3 extends over 13 amino acids. The CDR3 DNA sequence: TGTGCCAGCACCAAAGACAACTCCTACGAGCAGTACTTC. Its protein product is CASTKDNSYEQYF.

This clone was counted between two and nine times. The genes are TRBV7-9 and TRBJ2-7; TRBD2 matches 9 bases. This CDR3 is 14 amino acids long. Trimming took 5 bases from V and 3 from J; bases not matched to a gene: 5. Germline V gives CDR1 SEHNR, CDR2 FQNEAQ (reference sequence). CDR3 sequence (DNA): TGTGCCAGCAGCCCGGGACTAGCTCTCTACGAGCAGTACTTC. Residues: CASSPGLALYEQYF.

CDR3 region: CSVEKQDNEQFF. CDR3 sequence (DNA): TGCAGCGTAGAAAAACAGGACAATGAGCAGTTCTTC. V is TRBV29-1 and J is TRBJ2-1, with D possibly TRBD1 on 5 matching bases. The V gene lost 6 bases and the J gene lost 5 bases, with 11 bases spanning the gap. Germline-derived CDR1 and CDR2 are SQVTM and ANQGSEA. The CDR3 totals 12 residues.

The rearrangement uses TRBV30 and TRBJ2-2, with D maybe TRBD2 (7 bases). The CDR3 contains 15 residues. The V gene lost 4 bases and the J gene lost 7 bases, with 19 bases spanning the gap. The germline CDR1 and CDR2 sequences are GTSNPN and SVGIG (reference sequence). Written as DNA, the CDR3 is TGTGCCTGGAAGGGGGGGAGCCGGGGAATCGGGGAGCTGTTTTTT. Its translation: CAWKGGSRGIGELFF.

The rearrangement joins TRBV4-1 to TRBJ1-2, with 7 bases that match TRBD1. CDR3 size: 14 residues. Germline values: CDR1 MGHRA, CDR2 YSYEKL. The V gene end was trimmed by 4 bases and the J gene end by 4 bases; junction bases not matched to a gene: 6. The CDR3 region has the DNA TGCGCCAGCAGCCCCACGGGACAGACCTATGGCTACACCTTC. Amino acid sequence: CASSPTGQTYGYTF.

The CDR3 region is CASSEGFRGTEAFF. The CDR3, as DNA: TGTGCCAGCAGCGAAGGGTTTCGGGGGACTGAAGCTTTCTTT. The gene calls are TRBV9 and TRBJ1-1; tentatively, D is TRBD1 (5 bases). Germline V gene sequence: CDR1 SGDLS, CDR2 YYNGEE. This CDR3 comprises 14 residues. V gave up 3 bases and J gave up 5 bases, with 14 bases separating them.

This chain links TRBV4-1 with TRBJ2-7; 9 nucleotides agree with TRBD1. Losses at the gene ends were 0 bases for V and 3 bases for J; bases not matched to a gene: 6. The CDR3 contains 16 residues. The V gene's germline CDR1 is MGHRA and CDR2 YSYEKL. In DNA, the CDR3 is TGCGCCAGCAGCCAAGAAGGGGCGGGACAGGGCTACGAGCAGTACTTC. Protein product: CASSQEGAGQGYEQYF.

This chain uses TRBV11-1 with TRBJ2-1; 8 nucleotides match TRBD2. This CDR3 region has 13 residues. Germline V gene data show CDR1 as SGHAT and CDR2 as FQDESV (reference sequence). Germline trimming cut 5 bases from V and 5 bases from J; bases unmatched to any gene: 2. This CDR3 reads CASSQGLDNEQFF. The CDR3 DNA reads as TGTGCCAGCAGCCAGGGACTAGACAATGAGCAGTTCTTC.

This clone was found once. The chain couples TRBV24-1 to TRBJ2-1, with 7 bases fitting TRBD2. This CDR3 is 14 amino acids long. Germline V gene sequence: CDR1 KGHDR, CDR2 SFDVKD. V shed 3 bases, J shed 6 bases, and the junction held 4 bases outside the gene matches. The CDR3 coding sequence is TGTGCCACCAGTGATGCTAGCGGCGTCAATGAGCAGTTCTTC. Translation: CATSDASGVNEQFF.

This chain uses TRBV6-5 with TRBJ2-2, with TRBD2 as a possible D gene (5 bases). V was trimmed by 8 bases and J by 5 bases, leaving 15 bases between them. The CDR3 has 14 amino acids. The germline V gene encodes CDR1 MNHEY and CDR2 SVGAGI. The CDR3 sequence is CASSYPSGTGELFF. DNA of the CDR3: TGTGCCAGCTCCTACCCATCGGGGACCGGGGAGCTGTTTTTT.

V usage is TRBV11-3 and J usage is TRBJ2-5; 12 bases fit TRBD2. Looked up from germline, CDR1 is SGHNT and CDR2 is YENEEA. This CDR3 contains 16 residues. V gave up 5 bases and J gave up 5 bases; unmatched junction bases: 9. The CDR3 sequence is CASSPGLAGGIETQYF. CDR3 coding DNA: TGTGCCAGCAGCCCCGGTCTAGCGGGAGGGATTGAGACCCAGTACTTC.

This chain connects TRBV9 to TRBJ2-2, with D maybe TRBD1 (6 bases). Looked up from germline, CDR1 is SGDLS and CDR2 is YYNGEE. The CDR3 is 13 residues long. Deletions cut 2 bases from V and 6 bases from J, with 8 bases between. The CDR3 sequence: CASSVGQPGELFF. CDR3 sequence (DNA): TGTGCCAGCAGCGTCGGACAGCCCGGGGAGCTGTTTTTT.

The V and J genes are TRBV4-1 and TRBJ1-6, with TRBD1 as a possible D gene (6 bases). The CDR3 has 15 residues. Germline-derived CDR1 and CDR2 are MGHRA and YSYEKL. V was trimmed by 6 bases and J by 6 bases, leaving 15 bases between them. In DNA form, the CDR3 reads TGCGCCAGCAGTCGTGGGGGCCAATTTAATTCACCCCTCCACTTT. Protein product: CASSRGGQFNSPLHF.

Details on this clone: One end of the junction is discordant with germline, which a read error may explain. This chain links TRBV7-3 with TRBJ2-6; D perhaps matches TRBD1 (5 bases). The CDR3 consists of 15 residues. Germline CDR1 SGHTA, CDR2 FQGTGA. The CDR3, as DNA: TGTGCCAGCAGCGCCTTTACCTCTGGGGCCAACGTGCTGACTTTC. Encoded protein: CASSAFTSGANVLTF.

The chain is built from TRBV5-1 and TRBJ1-2; D possibly corresponds to TRBD1 (6 bases). The CDR3 contains 13 residues. The ends were cut back, 4 bases at V and 3 bases at J, with 10 bases in the middle. CDR1 is SGHRS, CDR2 YFSETQ, per germline. Written as DNA, the CDR3 is TGCGCCAGCAGCATAGGGGGAGACTATGGCTACACCTTC. This sequence encodes CASSIGGDYGYTF. The full variable domain, in which reference TRBV5-1 and TRBJ1-2 provide the parts outside the CDR3, is KAGVTQTPRYLIKTRGQQVTLSCSPISGHRSVSWYQQTPGQGLQFLFEYFSETQRNKGNFPGRFSGRQFSNSRSEMNVSTLELGDSALYLCASSIGGDYGYTFGSGTRLTVV.